This record looks at one T cell receptor beta chain sequence and its context. The CDR3 has 17 residues. Germline loops: CDR1 DFQATT, CDR2 SNEGSKA (reference sequence). This entry belongs to a study of T cells expressing NK-cell markers. Production of TCR beta cDNA relied on 5'RACE template switching with UMIs. TCRdb re-called the 5' RACE reads; one entry per CDR3 protein, DNA not given. The sample's table shows roughly 430,000 distinct CDR3 sequences. This TCR was recovered from a woman aged 18-69 years in good health. This chain uses TRBV20-1 with TRBJ2-7; as DNA is missing, the TRBD2 call by TCRdb cannot be tested. The sample comprised blood T cells: a sorted CD56 or NKG2C T cell subset, CD4+ or CD8+ T cells, or bulk PBMC T cells (not recorded which). The CDR3 loop is CSARDFAGAGVSGEQYF.